This section outlines one T cell receptor (beta chain) sequence together with its context. The antigen is unknown. This entry is derived from a study of T-cell memory formation after mild COVID-19. TCRdb analysed the 5' RACE reads with MiXCR anew, one entry per CDR3 protein. The sample lists 350,000 to 400,000 distinct CDR3 sequences, around a fifth occurring once. CDR1 is MNHEY, CDR2 SVGAGI, per germline. V lost 5 bases and J lost 2; bases outside the gene matches: 4. This CDR3 is built from 15 residues. General observations from the study: The finding that pre-infection memory included some responding clones suggested that cross-reactive memory joined.

The rearrangement joins TRBV6-5 to TRBJ2-7; 12 bases map to TRBD2. Sequencing was carried out using PBMCs or a T cell subset sorted from them (not recorded which). This TCR derives from an adult woman who had mild COVID-19 (a few samples of this study predate the infection). Cell type and time point are not known. In nucleotides, the CDR3 is TGTGCCAGCAGTCGACTAGCGGGAGAGACCTACGAGCAGTACTTC. Residues: CASSRLAGETYEQYF.